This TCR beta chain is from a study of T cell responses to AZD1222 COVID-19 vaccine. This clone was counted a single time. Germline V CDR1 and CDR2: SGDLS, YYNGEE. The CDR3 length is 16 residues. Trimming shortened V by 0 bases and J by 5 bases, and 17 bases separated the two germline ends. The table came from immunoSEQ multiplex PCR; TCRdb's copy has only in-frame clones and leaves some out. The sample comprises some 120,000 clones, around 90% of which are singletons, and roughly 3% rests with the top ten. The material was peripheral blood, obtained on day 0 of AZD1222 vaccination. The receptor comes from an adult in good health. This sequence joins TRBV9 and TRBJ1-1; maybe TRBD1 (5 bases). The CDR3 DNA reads TGTGCCAGCAGCGTAGTGGAGGGGCCGCCGGGGACTGAAGCTTTCTTT. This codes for CASSVVEGPPGTEAFF.